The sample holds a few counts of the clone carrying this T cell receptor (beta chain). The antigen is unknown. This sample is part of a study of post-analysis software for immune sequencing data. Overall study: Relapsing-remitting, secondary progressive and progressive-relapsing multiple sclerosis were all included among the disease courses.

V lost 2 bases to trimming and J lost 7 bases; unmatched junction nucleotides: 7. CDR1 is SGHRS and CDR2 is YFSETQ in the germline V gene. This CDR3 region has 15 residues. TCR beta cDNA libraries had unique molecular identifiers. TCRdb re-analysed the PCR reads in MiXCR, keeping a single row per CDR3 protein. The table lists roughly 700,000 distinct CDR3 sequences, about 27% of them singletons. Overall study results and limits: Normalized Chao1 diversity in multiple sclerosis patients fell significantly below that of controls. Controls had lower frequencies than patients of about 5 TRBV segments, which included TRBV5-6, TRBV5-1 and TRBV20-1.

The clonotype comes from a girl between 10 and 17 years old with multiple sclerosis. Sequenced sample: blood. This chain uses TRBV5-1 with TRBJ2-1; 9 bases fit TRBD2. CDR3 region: CASSFLRGGDNEQFF. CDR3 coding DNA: TGCGCCAGCAGCTTTTTGCGCGGGGGGGATAATGAGCAGTTCTTC. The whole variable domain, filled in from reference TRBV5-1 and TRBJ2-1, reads KAGVTQTPRYLIKTRGQQVTLSCSPISGHRSVSWYQQTPGQGLQFLFEYFSETQRNKGNFPGRFSGRQFSNSRSEMNVSTLELGDSALYLCASSFLRGGDNEQFFGPGTRLTVL.